This T cell receptor beta chain was identified during a study of beta chain features in type 1 diabetes. The wider study: Examination covered under 110 million sorted cells spanning all samples.

A note on this clone: Its antigen is undetermined.

What was sequenced were expressed TCRB transcripts, since all of the isolated RNA had been reverse transcribed. Some 3.8 million reads, on average, came from each naive, central memory and regulatory T cell sample. Method: immunoSEQ multiplex PCR; TCRdb's copy keeps in-frame clones and lacks some. The table includes some 500,000 clones, over 9.5% detected once. Study-level points and caveats: Cells with high TCR expression could be over-represented when cDNA is sequenced. Fewer insertions but more deletions were seen at VDJ junctions in type 1 diabetes patients.

The CDR3 covers 11 residues. Germline CDR1 and CDR2: SNHLY and FYNNEI. Deletions cut 1 base from V and 9 bases from J, with 6 bases between. The chain combines TRBV2 with TRBJ2-5; no clear D. The sequencing sample was made of naive CD4+ T cells from blood. The source of this sequence is a woman aged 18-29 years in good health. The CDR3 DNA follows: TGTGCCAGCAGTGAAGGCGGCCCCCAGTACTTC. Protein: CASSEGGPQYF.